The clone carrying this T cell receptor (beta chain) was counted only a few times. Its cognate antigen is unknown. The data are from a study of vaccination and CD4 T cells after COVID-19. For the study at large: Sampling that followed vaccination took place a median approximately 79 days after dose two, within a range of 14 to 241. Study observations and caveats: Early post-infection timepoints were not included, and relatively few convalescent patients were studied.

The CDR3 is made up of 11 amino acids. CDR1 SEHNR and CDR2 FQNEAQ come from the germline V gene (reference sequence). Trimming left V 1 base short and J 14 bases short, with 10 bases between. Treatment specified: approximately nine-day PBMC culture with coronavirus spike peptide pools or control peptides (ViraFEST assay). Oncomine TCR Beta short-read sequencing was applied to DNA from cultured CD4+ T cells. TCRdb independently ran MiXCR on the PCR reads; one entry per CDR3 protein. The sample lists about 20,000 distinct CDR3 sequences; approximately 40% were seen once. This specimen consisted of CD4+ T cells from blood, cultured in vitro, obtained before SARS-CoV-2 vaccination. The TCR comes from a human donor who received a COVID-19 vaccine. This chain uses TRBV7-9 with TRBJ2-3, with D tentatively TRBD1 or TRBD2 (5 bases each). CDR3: CASSLGGARYF. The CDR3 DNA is TGTGCCAGCAGCTTAGGAGGGGCTCGGTATTTT.